This is a list of T cell receptor beta chains from one sample in a study of identifying expanded T cells in peripheral blood. TCRdb's table, derived via immunoSEQ multiplex PCR, lists solely in-frame clones and lacks some. This sample has fewer than 65,000 clones, with over 75% found just once. Sequencing was carried out using blood. Every receptor here comes from a person aged 18 to 75 in good health. The CDR3 runs from the conserved cysteine through the conserved F or W. A D gene is named only where the DNA matches it firmly. Some rows have no size entry. The others give once, few or many, or a class for an expanded clone.

j_gene | d_gene | v_gene | abundance | CDR3nt | CDR3aa
TRBJ2-3 | TRBD2 | TRBV6-1 | - | TGTGCCAGCAGTGAAGCCAGCGGGGGGGCCTTGGGAGATACGCAGTATTTT | CASSEASGGALGDTQYF
TRBJ1-2 | - | TRBV7-9 | - | TGTGCCAGCAGCTCAGATGGCTACACCTTC | CASSSDGYTF
TRBJ2-1 | - | TRBV5-4 | - | TGTGCCAGCAGCGGGGGGGCAGACAGGAATGAGCAGTTCTTC | CASSGGADRNEQFF
TRBJ1-3 | - | TRBV29-1 | - | TGCAGCGTTGAAGAAGGAGGGCGAGGGTCTGGAAACACCATATATTTT | CSVEEGGRGSGNTIYF
TRBJ2-7 | - | TRBV29-1 | - | TGCAGCGTTGAGAGGGGTAGCTACGAGCAGTACTTC | CSVERGSYEQYF
TRBJ2-7 | - | TRBV11-2 | once | TGTGCCAGCAGCCTCGATAGGGCTCGGGAGCAGTACTTC | CASSLDRAREQYF
TRBJ2-2 | - | TRBV6-4 | - | TGTGCCAGCAGTGACCGCGTCCAGGGGTTGGTAGACACCGGGGAGCTGTTTTTT | CASSDRVQGLVDTGELFF
TRBJ2-5 | - | TRBV4-2 | - | TGTGCCAGCAGCCCGGCCGGGGGAGACCAAGAGACCCAGTACTTC | CASSPAGGDQETQYF
TRBJ1-2 | - | TRBV6-1 | - | TGTGCCAGCAGGCCCGGGGATCTCTATGGCTACACCTTC | CASRPGDLYGYTF
TRBJ2-1 | - | TRBV12-2 | - | TGTGCAAGTCGCTTAGCTTCCACAGGGGGCCAGGACCGCCTCAATGAGCAGTTCTTC | CASRLASTGGQDRLNEQFF
TRBJ1-6 | TRBD1 | TRBV6-4 | - | TGTGCCAGCAGTGACTCGGGACAGGGGGCGTCACCCCTCCACTTT | CASSDSGQGASPLHF
TRBJ2-1 | - | TRBV7-9 | - | TGTGCCAGCAGCTTATCCCCCTTTTGGAATAACAATGAGCAGTTCTTC | CASSLSPFWNNNEQFF
TRBJ1-2 | TRBD1 | TRBV28 | - | TGTGCCAGCACAACAGGGGGTTATGGCTACACCTTC | CASTTGGYGYTF
TRBJ1-2 | - | TRBV4-1 | - | TGCGCCAGCAGCCAAGAATTCCGTGGTCGGGAGTACGATGGCTACACCTTC | CASSQEFRGREYDGYTF
TRBJ2-4 | - | TRBV4-1 | - | TGCGCCAGCAGCCAAGGCATGGGCTATCGAGTCGAAAACATTCAGTACTTC | CASSQGMGYRVENIQYF
TRBJ2-7 | TRBD2 | TRBV7-9 | - | TGTGCCAGCAGCCCGGGAGGGATAATCTACGAGCAGTACTTC | CASSPGGIIYEQYF
TRBJ1-1 | - | TRBV5-1 | - | TGCGCCAGCAGCTTGGACAGTATGAGCACTGAAGCTTTCTTT | CASSLDSMSTEAFF
TRBJ1-3 | TRBD1 | TRBV7-2 | - | TGTGCCAGCAGCTTAGCGGGACAGGGGACCGGAAACACCATATATTTT | CASSLAGQGTGNTIYF
TRBJ2-3 | - | TRBV5-4 | - | TGTGCCAGCAGCCCGCAACAGGGAGGAACAGATACGCAGTATTTT | CASSPQQGGTDTQYF
TRBJ2-3 | TRBD1 | TRBV6-4 | - | TGTGCCAGCAGTGACACAGGGGGCAGCACAGATACGCAGTATTTT | CASSDTGGSTDTQYF
TRBJ1-4 | - | TRBV15 | once | TGTGCCACCAGCAGCTCCCGGGACGGGAATGAAAAACTGTTTTTT | CATSSSRDGNEKLFF
TRBJ1-2 | TRBD1 | TRBV7-3 | - | TGTGCCAGCAGCTTAACGCCAGGGGGAACGATTGGCTACACCTTC | CASSLTPGGTIGYTF
TRBJ1-5 | - | TRBV27 | - | TGTGCCAGCCCAAATCAGCCCCAGCATTTT | CASPNQPQHF
TRBJ2-7 | TRBD1 | TRBV5-1 | - | TGCGCCAGCAGCTTGACAGGGGAAAACGAGCAGTACTTC | CASSLTGENEQYF
TRBJ2-7 | TRBD1 | TRBV5-6 | - | TGTGCCAGCAGCTTGGGACAGGGTCGATGGGAGCAGTACTTC | CASSLGQGRWEQYF
TRBJ2-7 | - | TRBV27 | - | TGTGCCAGCAGTTTATCGGCTACACTGGCACACGAGCAGTACTTC | CASSLSATLAHEQYF
TRBJ2-5 | TRBD2 | TRBV4-1 | - | TGCGCCAGCAGCCCGTTAGCGGGGGGGGAAGAGACCCAGTACTTC | CASSPLAGGEETQYF
TRBJ1-3 | - | TRBV28 | - | TGTGCCAGCAGTTTATACCCAGGGAGCTCTGGAAACACCATATATTTT | CASSLYPGSSGNTIYF
TRBJ1-5 | - | TRBV5-8 | - | TGTGCCAGCAGCCTAAATAGCAATCAGCCCCAGCATTTT | CASSLNSNQPQHF
TRBJ2-5 | TRBD2 | TRBV6-5 | - | TGTGCCAGCAGTTACGGGGCGGGAGCAGGAGAGACCCAGTACTTC | CASSYGAGAGETQYF
TRBJ2-5 | - | TRBV30 | - | TGTGCCTGGAGTGTACTCCAGACTAGTCAAGAAGAGACCCAGTACTTC | CAWSVLQTSQEETQYF
TRBJ1-1 | TRBD1 | TRBV14 | - | TGTGCCAGCAGCCCCACTGGGACAGGGGGCAGCGCTTTCTTT | CASSPTGTGGSAFF
TRBJ2-7 | TRBD2 | TRBV4-2 | - | TGTGCCAGCAGCCACTCACCGGGACTAGTCGGCTACGAGCAGTACTTC | CASSHSPGLVGYEQYF
TRBJ1-5 | - | TRBV2 | few | TGTGCCAGCGTGGGCAGAGAGAATCAGCCCCAGCATTTT | CASVGRENQPQHF
TRBJ1-3 | - | TRBV6-1 | few | TGTGCCAGCAGCGTCCTGGTGGACTCTGGAAACACCATATATTTT | CASSVLVDSGNTIYF